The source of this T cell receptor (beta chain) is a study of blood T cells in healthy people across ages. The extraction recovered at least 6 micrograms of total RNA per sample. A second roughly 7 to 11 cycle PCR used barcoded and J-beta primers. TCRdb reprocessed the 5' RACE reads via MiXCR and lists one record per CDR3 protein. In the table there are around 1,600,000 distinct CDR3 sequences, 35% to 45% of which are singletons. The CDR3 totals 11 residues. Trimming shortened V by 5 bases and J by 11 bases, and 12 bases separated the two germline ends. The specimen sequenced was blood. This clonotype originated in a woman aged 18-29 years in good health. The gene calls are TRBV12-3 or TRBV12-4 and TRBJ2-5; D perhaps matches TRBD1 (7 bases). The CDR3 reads CASSHPGGQYF. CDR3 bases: TGTGCCAGCAGTCACCCAGGGGGGCAGTACTTC.